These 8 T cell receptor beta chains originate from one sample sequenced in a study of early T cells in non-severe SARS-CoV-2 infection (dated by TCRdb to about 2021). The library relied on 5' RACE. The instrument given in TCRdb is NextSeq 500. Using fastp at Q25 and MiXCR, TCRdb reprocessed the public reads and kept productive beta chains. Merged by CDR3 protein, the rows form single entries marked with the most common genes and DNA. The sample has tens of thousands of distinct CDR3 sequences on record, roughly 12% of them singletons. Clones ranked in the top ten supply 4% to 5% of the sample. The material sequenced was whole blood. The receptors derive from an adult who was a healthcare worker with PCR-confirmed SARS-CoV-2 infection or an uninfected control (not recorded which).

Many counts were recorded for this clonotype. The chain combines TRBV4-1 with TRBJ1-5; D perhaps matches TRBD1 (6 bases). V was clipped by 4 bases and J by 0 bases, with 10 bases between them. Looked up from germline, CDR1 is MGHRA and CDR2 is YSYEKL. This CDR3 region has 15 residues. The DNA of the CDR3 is TGCGCCAGCAGCCCTAGACAGGTTAGCAATCAGCCCCAGCATTTT. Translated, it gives CASSPRQVSNQPQHF.

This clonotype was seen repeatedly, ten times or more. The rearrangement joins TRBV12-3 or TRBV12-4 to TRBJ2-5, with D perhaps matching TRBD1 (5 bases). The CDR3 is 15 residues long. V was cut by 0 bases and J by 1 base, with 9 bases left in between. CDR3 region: CASSLADDSQETQYF. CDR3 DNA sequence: TGTGCCAGCAGTTTAGCGGACGACAGCCAAGAGACCCAGTACTTC.

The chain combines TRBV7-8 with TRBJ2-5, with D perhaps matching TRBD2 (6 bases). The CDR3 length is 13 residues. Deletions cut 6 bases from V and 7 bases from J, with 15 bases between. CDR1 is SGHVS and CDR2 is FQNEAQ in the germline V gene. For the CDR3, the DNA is TGTGCCAGCAGTTCCGGGATCGGGGGGACCCAGTACTTC. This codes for CASSSGIGGTQYF.

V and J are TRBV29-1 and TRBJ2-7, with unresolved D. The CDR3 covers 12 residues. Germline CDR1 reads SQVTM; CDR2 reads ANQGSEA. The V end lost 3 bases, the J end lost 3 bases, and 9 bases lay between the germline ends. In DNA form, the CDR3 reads TGCAGCGTTGAGCTTCCCAACTACGAGCAGTACTTC. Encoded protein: CSVELPNYEQYF.

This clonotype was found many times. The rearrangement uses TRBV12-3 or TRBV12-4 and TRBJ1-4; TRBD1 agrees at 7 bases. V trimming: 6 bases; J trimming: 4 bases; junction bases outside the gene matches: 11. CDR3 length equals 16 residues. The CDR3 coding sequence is TGTGCCAGCAGCCCTCTCCCCGGACAGGATAATGAAAAACTGTTTTTT. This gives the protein CASSPLPGQDNEKLFF.

CDR3 sequence reads: CASSAQIAGGQYEQYF. CDR3 nucleotide sequence: TGTGCCAGCAGCGCCCAAATAGCGGGGGGGCAGTACGAGCAGTACTTC. The chain combines TRBV9 with TRBJ2-7; TRBD2 aligns across 11 bases. Germline V gives CDR1 SGDLS, CDR2 YYNGEE. V lost 3 bases and J lost 4; bases outside the gene matches: 9. The CDR3 contains 16 residues.

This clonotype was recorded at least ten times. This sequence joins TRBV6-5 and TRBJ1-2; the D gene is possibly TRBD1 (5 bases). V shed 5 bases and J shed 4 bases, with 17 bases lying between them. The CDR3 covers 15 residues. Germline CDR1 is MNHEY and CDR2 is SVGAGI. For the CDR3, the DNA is TGTGCCAGCAGTCCCGGGGGACCTGGGGGCTATGGCTACACCTTC. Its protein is CASSPGGPGGYGYTF.

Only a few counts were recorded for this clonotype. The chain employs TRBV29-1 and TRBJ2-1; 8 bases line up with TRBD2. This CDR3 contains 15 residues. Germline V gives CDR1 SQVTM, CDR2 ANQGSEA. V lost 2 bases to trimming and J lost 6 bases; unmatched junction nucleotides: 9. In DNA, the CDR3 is TGCAGCGTTGAACTTGGACTAGCTGGGGTCAATGAGCAGTTCTTC. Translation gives CSVELGLAGVNEQFF.